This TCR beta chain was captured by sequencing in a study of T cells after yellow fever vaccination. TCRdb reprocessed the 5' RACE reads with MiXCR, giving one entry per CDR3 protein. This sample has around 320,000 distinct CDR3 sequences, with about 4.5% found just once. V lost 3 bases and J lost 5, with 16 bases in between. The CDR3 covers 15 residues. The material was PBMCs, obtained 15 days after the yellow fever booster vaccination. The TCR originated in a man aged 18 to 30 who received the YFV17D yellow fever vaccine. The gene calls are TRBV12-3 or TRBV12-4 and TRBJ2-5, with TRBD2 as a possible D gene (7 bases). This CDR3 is CASSFASGGGETQYF. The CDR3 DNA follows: TGTGCCAGCAGTTTCGCCTCGGGGGGCGGGGAGACCCAGTACTTC.